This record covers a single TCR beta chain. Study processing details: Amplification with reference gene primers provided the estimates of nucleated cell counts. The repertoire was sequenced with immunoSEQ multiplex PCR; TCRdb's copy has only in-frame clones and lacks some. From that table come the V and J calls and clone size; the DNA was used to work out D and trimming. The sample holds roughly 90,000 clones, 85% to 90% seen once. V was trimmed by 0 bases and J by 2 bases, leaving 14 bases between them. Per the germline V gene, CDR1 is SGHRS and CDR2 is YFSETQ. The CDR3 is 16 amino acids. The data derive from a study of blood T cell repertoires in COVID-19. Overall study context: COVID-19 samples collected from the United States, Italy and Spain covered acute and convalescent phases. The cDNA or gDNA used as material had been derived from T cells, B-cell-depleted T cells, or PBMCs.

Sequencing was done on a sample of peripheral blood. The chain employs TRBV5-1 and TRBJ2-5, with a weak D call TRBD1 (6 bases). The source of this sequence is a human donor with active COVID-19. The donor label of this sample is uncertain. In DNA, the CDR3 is TGCGCCAGCAGCTTGGGAGGGACACCGAAACAAGAGACCCAGTACTTC. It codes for CASSLGGTPKQETQYF.